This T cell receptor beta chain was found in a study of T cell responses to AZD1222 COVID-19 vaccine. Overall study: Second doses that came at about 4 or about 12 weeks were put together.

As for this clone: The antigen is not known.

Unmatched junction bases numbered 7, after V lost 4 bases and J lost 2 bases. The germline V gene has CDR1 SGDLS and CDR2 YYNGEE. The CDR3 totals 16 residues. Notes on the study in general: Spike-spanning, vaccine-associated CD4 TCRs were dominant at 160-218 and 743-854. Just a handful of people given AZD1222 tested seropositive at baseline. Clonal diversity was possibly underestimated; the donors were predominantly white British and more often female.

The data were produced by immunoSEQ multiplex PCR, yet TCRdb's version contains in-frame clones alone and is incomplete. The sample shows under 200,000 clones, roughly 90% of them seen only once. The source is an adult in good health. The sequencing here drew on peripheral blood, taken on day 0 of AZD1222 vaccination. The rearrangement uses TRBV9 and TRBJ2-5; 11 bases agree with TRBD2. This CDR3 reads CASSYETSGGQETQYF. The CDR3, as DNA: TGTGCCAGCAGCTACGAAACTAGCGGGGGACAAGAGACCCAGTACTTC. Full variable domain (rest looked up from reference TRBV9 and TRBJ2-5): DSGVTQTPKHLITATGQRVTLRCSPRSGDLSVYWYQQSLDQGLQFLIQYYNGEERAKGNILERFSAQQFPDLHSELNLSSLELGDSALYFCASSYETSGGQETQYFGPGTRLLVL.